The rows below give T cell receptor beta chains drawn from one sample of a study of immune characterization of retroperitoneal liposarcoma. TCRdb itself ran the PCR reads through MiXCR, one entry per CDR3 protein. The sample has 2,000 to 3,000 distinct CDR3 sequences; 35% to 40% are singletons. Source material: tumor tissue. The receptors shown here come from a male donor with retroperitoneal liposarcoma. CDR3s include the opening cysteine and the closing phenylalanine or tryptophan. Each record gives: V gene, clone size, D gene, J gene, CDR3 DNA, CDR3 protein. The D gene is left open where the match is weak. Rows may omit the clone size; those that give it use once, few, many or a size class.

>TRBV5-1|few|-|TRBJ2-5
TGCGCCAGCAGCTCGGTAGGAGAGACCCAGTACTTC
CASSSVGETQYF
>TRBV6-1|-|-|TRBJ2-3
TGTGCCAGCACCCAAGGGGGAGGGACAGATACGCAGTATTTT
CASTQGGGTDTQYF
>TRBV6-1|medium-sized|-|TRBJ2-3
TGTGCCACCGATAAGTCTGCGGGATACACAGATACGCAGTATTTT
CATDKSAGYTDTQYF
>TRBV6-1|medium-sized|-|TRBJ2-1
TGTGCCAGCAGCTCCGAACAGGGAAGCTCCTACAATGAGCAGTTCTTC
CASSSEQGSSYNEQFF
>TRBV6-2/TRBV6-3|medium-sized|-|TRBJ2-3
TGTGCCAGCAGTGACACAGATACGCAGTATTTT
CASSDTDTQYF
>TRBV7-1|-|-|TRBJ2-1
TGTGCCAGCAGCGAGACAGGAGCCTACGAGCAGTTCTTC
CASSETGAYEQFF
>TRBV6-6|few|TRBD2|TRBJ2-4
TGTGCCAGCAGCCCCGGGACTAGCGGGCCCTTTCAGTACTTC
CASSPGTSGPFQYF
>TRBV7-2|few|TRBD2|TRBJ2-5
TGTGCCAGCAGCTTACGAACTAGCGGGATGGGTGAGACCCAGTACTTC
CASSLRTSGMGETQYF
>TRBV9|-|-|TRBJ2-1
TGTGCCAGCAGCGGACTGGTAGCGAATGAGCAGTTCTTC
CASSGLVANEQFF
>TRBV7-3|-|TRBD2|TRBJ2-1
TGTGCCAGCAGCTCCTCGGGAGAGCGGGGCCCCCTTTACAATGAGCAGTTCTTC
CASSSSGERGPLYNEQFF
>TRBV6-1|-|-|TRBJ2-5
TGTGCCAGCAGCCCCCGAGGGGGGGAGACCCAGTACTTC
CASSPRGGETQYF
>TRBV10-1|-|-|TRBJ2-2
TGCGCCAGCAGTGAGTCGCTATTGAACGGGGAGCTGTTTTTT
CASSESLLNGELFF
>TRBV7-2|few|TRBD2|TRBJ2-1
TGTGCCAGCAGCTTTCCTAGCGGGAGCTCCTACAATGAGCAGTTCTTC
CASSFPSGSSYNEQFF
>TRBV12-3/TRBV12-4|large|-|TRBJ2-5
TGTGCCAGCAGTCTCACGGTAGAGACCCAGTACTTC
CASSLTVETQYF
>TRBV6-6|-|TRBD2|TRBJ2-5
TGTGCCAGCAGTTACTCGGTTAGCGGGAGGGCCTTTGAGACCCAGTACTTC
CASSYSVSGRAFETQYF
>TRBV11-2|large|TRBD2|TRBJ2-1
TGTGCCAGCAGCTCCCCCAGTATTCGGACTAGCGGGAGGACCGCCAACTACAATGAGCAGTTCTTC
CASSSPSIRTSGRTANYNEQFF
>TRBV19|-|TRBD1|TRBJ1-5
TGTGCCAGTAGTAAGATTACGACAGGGGGCAATCAGCCCCAGCATTTT
CASSKITTGGNQPQHF
>TRBV6-1|-|-|TRBJ2-7
TGTGCCAGCAGTGGTCTATACGAGCAGTACTTC
CASSGLYEQYF
>TRBV27|-|-|TRBJ2-1
TGTGCCAGCAGCTTCGCCAGGGCCTACAATGAGCAGTTCTTC
CASSFARAYNEQFF
>TRBV6-5|medium-sized|-|TRBJ2-5
TGTGCCAGCAGTTACGGCCTAGGACAAGAGACCCAGTACTTC
CASSYGLGQETQYF
>TRBV6-1|-|-|TRBJ2-1
TGTGCCAGCAGTTATGAGCCAAGCTCCTACAATGAGCAGTTCTTC
CASSYEPSSYNEQFF
>TRBV10-3|medium-sized|-|TRBJ2-3
TGTGCCATCAGTGAGTCGGGGGATACGCAGTATTTT
CAISESGDTQYF
>TRBV27|hyperexpanded|TRBD2|TRBJ2-1
TGTGCCAGCAGTTTATTTGCGGGCGGGGGAGGTAATGAGCAGTTCTTC
CASSLFAGGGGNEQFF
>TRBV6-5|-|-|TRBJ2-5
TGTGCCAGCAGTGATCGGGGGGCCAGCGTTAAGCAGTACTTC
CASSDRGASVKQYF
>TRBV27|-|-|TRBJ2-2
TGTGCCACCAGGACCACCTTGAACACCGGGGAGCTGTTTTTT
CATRTTLNTGELFF
>TRBV6-1|few|TRBD2|TRBJ2-3
TGTGCCAGCAGTACCACTAGCGGAAGCACAGATACGCAGTATTTT
CASSTTSGSTDTQYF
>TRBV6-2/TRBV6-3|-|TRBD1|TRBJ2-1
TGTGCCAGCAACGACAGGGGGTTAAACAATGAGCAGTTCTTC
CASNDRGLNNEQFF
>TRBV7-2|-|-|TRBJ2-2
TGTGCCAGCAGCTTAAAACCACTAACAGGGCTAAGGGTCAACACCGGGGAGCTGTTTTTT
CASSLKPLTGLRVNTGELFF
>TRBV4-3|-|-|TRBJ1-1
TGCGCCAGCAGCCAAGATTACAAGGGGTTGAACACTGAAGCTTTCTTT
CASSQDYKGLNTEAFF
>TRBV6-5|-|TRBD2|TRBJ2-5
TGTGCCAGCAGTCGACGTACGGGACTAGCGGGCCAAGAGACCCAGTACTTC
CASSRRTGLAGQETQYF
>TRBV6-1|few|TRBD2|TRBJ2-5
TGTGCCAGCAGTGAGAGGCCGGGACTAGAAGGTGAGCAGTACTTC
CASSERPGLEGEQYF
>TRBV6-5|few|-|TRBJ1-6
TGTGCCAGCAGTTACCGGGAGGCGGATTCACCCCTCCACTTT
CASSYREADSPLHF
>TRBV11-3|-|TRBD1|TRBJ2-1
TGTGCCAGCAGCCAGGGACAGGGAGGCGAGCAGTTCTTC
CASSQGQGGEQFF
>TRBV12-3/TRBV12-4|-|TRBD2|TRBJ2-7
TGTGCCAGCAGCCGGACTAGCGGGAGGAACGAGCAGTACTTC
CASSRTSGRNEQYF
>TRBV6-1|few|TRBD1|TRBJ2-7
TGTGCCAGCAGTGAGAGTACAGGGGTCGGCTACGAGCAGTACTTC
CASSESTGVGYEQYF
>TRBV7-2|-|-|TRBJ1-2
TGTGCCAGCAGCTTAGGGGCCGGGAACTATGGCTACACCTTC
CASSLGAGNYGYTF
>TRBV27|-|TRBD2|TRBJ2-3
TGTGCCAGCAGTTCCAGGCTAGCGGGGGGCACAGATACGCAGTATTTT
CASSSRLAGGTDTQYF
>TRBV6-1|-|-|TRBJ2-1
TGTGCCAGCAGCGTATCCACGCTTGGGTCCAATGAGCAGTTCTTC
CASSVSTLGSNEQFF
>TRBV6-9|once|-|TRBJ1-2
TGTGCCAGCAGCGCGATCGTGTATGGCTACACCTTC
CASSAIVYGYTF
>TRBV6-1|-|TRBD1|TRBJ1-3
TGTGCCAGCAGTGTCGACAGGGCCTCTGGTGGAAACACCATATATTTT
CASSVDRASGGNTIYF
>TRBV12-5|-|-|TRBJ2-1
TGTGCTAGTGGTTTGTTATACGAGCAGTTCTTC
CASGLLYEQFF
>TRBV6-4|-|TRBD2|TRBJ2-7
TGTGCCAGCACCCTCTCCGGGACTAGCGTCTACGAGCAGTACTTC
CASTLSGTSVYEQYF
>TRBV12-3/TRBV12-4|few|-|TRBJ2-1
TGTGCCAGCAGTTTAGAATACGAGCAGTTCTTC
CASSLEYEQFF
>TRBV27|-|TRBD2|TRBJ2-1
TGTGCCAGCAGGGGAAGCGGGAGGGGCTACAATGAGCAGTTCTTC
CASRGSGRGYNEQFF
>TRBV6-1|-|TRBD2|TRBJ2-1
TGTGCCAGCAGAAACCCGGGACTACACAACGAAGAGTACTTC
CASRNPGLHNEEYF
>TRBV6-4|-|TRBD2|TRBJ2-3
TGTGCCAGCAGTGATAGCGGGGGCACAGATACGCAGTATTTT
CASSDSGGTDTQYF
>TRBV6-5|large|-|TRBJ2-3
TGTGCCAGCAGTTACGCTGACACAGATACGCAGTATTTT
CASSYADTDTQYF
>TRBV6-1|-|-|TRBJ1-1
TGTGCCAGCAGTGAAGAGGGCATTAACACTGAAGCTTTCTTT
CASSEEGINTEAFF
>TRBV27|-|-|TRBJ2-1
TGTGCCAGCAGTCCCAACAATCTCAATGAGCAGTTCTTC
CASSPNNLNEQFF
>TRBV6-1|medium-sized|-|TRBJ2-1
TGTGCCAGCAGGGAAACGCAGGTGAATGAGCAGTTCTTC
CASRETQVNEQFF
>TRBV7-2|-|-|TRBJ1-2
TGTGCCAGCAGCTTAGACCGGGGAGGCGGCTACACCTTC
CASSLDRGGGYTF
>TRBV6-1|-|TRBD2|TRBJ2-5
TGTGCCAGCAGCCAAGGCCCTTTTAGCGGGATGGGGAAAGAGACCCAGTACTTC
CASSQGPFSGMGKETQYF
>TRBV12-3/TRBV12-4|medium-sized|-|TRBJ2-7
TGTGCCAGCAGTTTAGGACGGCCGGGTACACTCCCCCTCTACGAGCAGTACTTC
CASSLGRPGTLPLYEQYF
>TRBV6-6|-|-|TRBJ2-5
TGTGCCAGCAGGTATCAACTAGCAGGGGCCAATGAGCAGTACTTC
CASRYQLAGANEQYF
>TRBV6-5|-|TRBD1|TRBJ2-4
TGTGCCAGCAGTTACGGACAGGGGGAAGTTGACATTCAGTACTTC
CASSYGQGEVDIQYF
>TRBV27|-|-|TRBJ2-2
TGTGCCAGCAAGGGGACTCCGAACACCGGGGAGCTGTTTTTT
CASKGTPNTGELFF
>TRBV11-2|medium-sized|TRBD2|TRBJ2-2
TGTGCCAGCAGCTTTGGACTAGCGGGCACCGGGGAGCTGTTTTTT
CASSFGLAGTGELFF
>TRBV4-3|-|TRBD2|TRBJ2-7
TGCGCCAGCAGCCAAGACTTAAGGACTAGCAGCTACGAGCAGTACTTC
CASSQDLRTSSYEQYF
>TRBV7-2|few|-|TRBJ2-5
TGTGCCAGCAGCTTAGGGGGACATCAAGGGGAGACCCAGTACTTC
CASSLGGHQGETQYF
>TRBV6-6|medium-sized|-|TRBJ2-5
TGTGCCAGCAGTTACTCAGGAGGGAAGACCCAGTACTTC
CASSYSGGKTQYF